The 10 T cell receptor beta chains below were found in one sample sequenced in a study of long-term antiretroviral therapy in people with HIV (dated by TCRdb to 2022 to 2024). The immunoSEQ hsTCRB v3.0 assay was used at survey level resolution to sequence the TRB variable region. TCRdb took over this immuneACCESS table, retaining in-frame rearrangements with V and J assigned. Such tables are incomplete; in checked studies, under half of the missing clones stem from an unresolved V gene, and the remainder is unexplained. In all, the sample holds under 30,000 clones, and roughly 96% of those were seen once. Roughly 8% of the sample belongs to the ten largest clones. The source was unsorted PBMCs, collected 6 to 6.5 years after starting antiretroviral therapy. These receptors were obtained from a man aged 25-40 years with HIV.

The rearrangement links TRBV7-2 to TRBJ2-2, with D hard to call. Trimming took 0 bases from V and 4 from J, leaving 6 bases between them. CDR1 and CDR2 from the germline V gene are SGHTA and FQGNSA. CDR3 length: 14 amino acids. CDR3 protein: CASSLAPITGELFF. The CDR3 bases are TGTGCCAGCAGCTTAGCGCCCATCACCGGGGAGCTGTTTTTT. Complete variable domain (other parts from reference TRBV7-2 and TRBJ2-2): GAGVSQSPSNKVTEKGKDVELRCDPISGHTALYWYRQSLGQGLEFLIYFQGNSAPDKSGLPSDRFSAERTGGSVSTLTIQRTQQEDSAVYLCASSLAPITGELFFGEGSRLTVL.

The rearrangement joins TRBV6-5 to TRBJ1-2; D is unresolved. The CDR3 consists of 13 residues. Germline CDR1 and CDR2: MNHEY and SVGAGI. Trimming left V 6 bases short and J 4 bases short, with 12 bases between. The CDR3 DNA reads as TGTGCCAGCAGGCGGGTCGGCGGCTATGGCTACACCTTC. It specifies CASRRVGGYGYTF.

This clone was picked up one time. This CDR3 is also generated by other DNA sequences in the sample. This rearrangement joins TRBV7-6 to TRBJ1-4, with a possible D match to TRBD1 (5 bases). V gave up 5 bases and J gave up 0 bases, with 10 bases separating them. CDR1 is SGHVS, CDR2 FNYEAQ, per germline. This CDR3 has 15 amino acids. The CDR3 DNA reads TGTGCCAGCAGCCCAACAGGATCAACTAATGAAAAACTGTTTTTT. Its translation is CASSPTGSTNEKLFF.

The chain has TRBV18 and TRBJ2-5; possibly TRBD1 for D (6 bases). V was cut by 3 bases and J by 1 base, with 24 bases left in between. Looked up from germline, CDR1 is KGHSH and CDR2 is LQKENI. This CDR3 has 19 residues. CDR3 in amino acids: CASSPIRLGQGRIQETQYF. The CDR3 DNA sequence: TGTGCCAGCTCACCCATACGTCTTGGGCAGGGGAGAATCCAAGAGACCCAGTACTTC.

The rearrangement uses TRBV9 and TRBJ2-7; a weak D match, TRBD2 (5 bases). There are 15 residues in the CDR3. Germline CDR1 is SGDLS and CDR2 is YYNGEE. Trimming shortened V by 4 bases and J by 2 bases, and 16 bases separated the two germline ends. CDR3 bases: TGTGCCAGCAGCCCCCAAGACGGGGTCGCCTACGAGCAGTACTTC. Translated, it gives CASSPQDGVAYEQYF.

The V call is TRBV12-5, the J call TRBJ1-3; D unresolved. V gave up 5 bases and J gave up 0 bases, with 11 bases separating them. This CDR3 has 15 amino acids. Germline CDR1 LGHNT, CDR2 FRNRAP. CDR3 region: CASGSSRSSGNTIYF. CDR3 nucleotides: TGTGCTAGTGGTAGCTCACGGAGCTCTGGAAACACCATATATTTT.

The rearrangement uses TRBV28 and TRBJ2-5; the D gene could be TRBD1 or TRBD2 (5 bases each). The germline V gene encodes CDR1 MDHEN and CDR2 SYDVKM. V dropped 11 bases and J dropped 5 bases, with 18 bases sitting between them. The CDR3 totals 13 residues. The CDR3 DNA sequence: TGTGCCTCCCTACGGTGGGGCGGGGAGACCCAGTACTTC. Amino acids: CASLRWGGETQYF.

The J gene is TRBJ1-5, the V gene TRBV5-4; TRBD1 agrees at 8 bases. V gave up 2 bases and J gave up 7 bases; unmatched junction bases: 2. Germline CDR1 is SGHNT and CDR2 is YYREEE (reference sequence). The CDR3 has 13 amino acids. In nucleotides, the CDR3 is TGTGCCAGCAGCTTACAGGGGGAACAGCCCCAGCATTTT. It encodes CASSLQGEQPQHF.

The chain links TRBV7-3 to TRBJ2-5; D possibly corresponds to TRBD2 (6 bases). Trimming took off 0 bases at V and 5 bases at J, with 16 bases between the two ends. Germline V CDR1 and CDR2: SGHTA, FQGTGA. The CDR3 extends over 16 amino acids. Here the CDR3 reads CASSLTAGRSRETQYF. The CDR3 bases are TGTGCCAGCAGCTTAACGGCGGGGCGCTCAAGGGAGACCCAGTACTTC.

The chain uses TRBV19 and TRBJ1-2; the D gene is possibly TRBD1 (5 bases). Germline assignment: CDR1 LNHDA and CDR2 SQIVND (reference sequence). This CDR3 is built from 14 residues. V was shortened by 8 bases and J by 0 bases, with 13 bases between the two germline ends. CDR3 coding DNA: TGTGCCAGTGGGACCCCCGGGTCTAACTATGGCTACACCTTC. Protein sequence: CASGTPGSNYGYTF.